This T cell receptor beta chain was documented in a study of control samples from healthy donors and cancer patients. Using immunoSEQ multiplex PCR, the repertoire was profiled, and TCRdb retains in-frame clones only, with some absent. The table records over 90,000 clones, around 89% of them present only once. The V segment lost 4 bases and the J segment 8 bases; nucleotides outside the gene matches: 5. CDR1 is SGHRS and CDR2 is YFSETQ in the germline V gene. The CDR3 spans 13 residues. This TCR was sampled from a man in his 60s with lung cancer. Sequenced input: PBMCs. This chain uses TRBV5-1 with TRBJ1-2; 10 bases are shared with TRBD1. CDR3 sequence (DNA): TGCGCCAGCAGCAAAGGACAGGGGGAAGGCTACACCTTC. Protein sequence: CASSKGQGEGYTF.